This TCR beta chain appears in the sequencing data of a study of OX40 agonist ivuxolimab in advanced cancers. Overall study context: Hepatocellular carcinoma, melanoma, renal cell or head and neck cancer was diagnosed in the dose-escalation patients.

Method: immunoSEQ multiplex PCR; TCRdb's copy keeps in-frame clones and lacks some. The sample records tens of thousands of clones, roughly nine tenths being singletons. Per germline, CDR1 SGHTA and CDR2 FQGNSA. V shed 1 base and J shed 2 bases, with 9 bases lying between them. CDR3 length: 14 amino acids. This clone occurred a few times. Its target is unknown. Overall study findings and caveats: At doses 0.1 to 3.0 mg/kg, CD4+ and CD8+ clones expanded. Low levels of normalized T-cell clonal expansion also appeared in some nonresponders. There were, on average, more expanded clones in CD8+ T cells than in CD4+.

The sequences come from CD4+ or CD8+ T cells sorted from blood, collected in a trial of the OX40 agonist ivuxolimab. The chain has TRBV7-2 and TRBJ2-7; tentative D call: TRBD2 (6 bases). The clonotype was recovered from an adult with an advanced solid tumor such as melanoma, head and neck, liver or kidney cancer. The CDR3 DNA reads as TGTGCCAGCAGCTTAGGCGGGGATCCCTACGAGCAGTACTTC. Amino acid sequence: CASSLGGDPYEQYF.